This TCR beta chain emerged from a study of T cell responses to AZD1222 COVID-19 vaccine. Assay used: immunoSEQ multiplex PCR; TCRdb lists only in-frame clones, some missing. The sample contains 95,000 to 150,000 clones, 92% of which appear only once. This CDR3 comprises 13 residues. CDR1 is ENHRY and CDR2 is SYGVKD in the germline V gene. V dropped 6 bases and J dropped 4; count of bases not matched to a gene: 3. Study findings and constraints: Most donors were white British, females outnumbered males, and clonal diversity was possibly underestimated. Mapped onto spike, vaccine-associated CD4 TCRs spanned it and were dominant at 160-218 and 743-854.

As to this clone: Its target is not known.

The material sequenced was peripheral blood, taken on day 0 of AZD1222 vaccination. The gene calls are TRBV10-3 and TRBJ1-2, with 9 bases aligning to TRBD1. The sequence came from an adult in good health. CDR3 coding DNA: TGTGCCATCAGCTTGGACAGGGGCTATGGCTACACCTTC. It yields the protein CAISLDRGYGYTF.